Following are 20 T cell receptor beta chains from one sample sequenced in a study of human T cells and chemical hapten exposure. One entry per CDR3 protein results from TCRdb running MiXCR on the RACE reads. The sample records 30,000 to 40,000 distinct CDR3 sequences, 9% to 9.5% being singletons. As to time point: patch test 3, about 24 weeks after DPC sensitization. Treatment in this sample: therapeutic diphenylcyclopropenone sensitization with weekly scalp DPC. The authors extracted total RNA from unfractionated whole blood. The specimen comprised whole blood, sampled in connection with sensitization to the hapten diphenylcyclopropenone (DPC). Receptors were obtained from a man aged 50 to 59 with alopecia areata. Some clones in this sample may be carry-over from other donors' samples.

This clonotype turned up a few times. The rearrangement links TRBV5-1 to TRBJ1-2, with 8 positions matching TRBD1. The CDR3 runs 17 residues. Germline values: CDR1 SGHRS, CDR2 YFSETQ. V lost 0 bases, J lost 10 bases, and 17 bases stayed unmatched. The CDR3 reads CASSLVGAGTGRAAYTF. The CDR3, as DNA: TGCGCCAGCAGCTTGGTGGGTGCCGGGACAGGACGCGCGGCCTACACCTTC. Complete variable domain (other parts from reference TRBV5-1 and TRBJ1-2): KAGVTQTPRYLIKTRGQQVTLSCSPISGHRSVSWYQQTPGQGLQFLFEYFSETQRNKGNFPGRFSGRQFSNSRSEMNVSTLELGDSALYLCASSLVGAGTGRAAYTFGSGTRLTVV.

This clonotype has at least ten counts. Written as DNA, the CDR3 is TGTGCCAGCAGCCTCTTGGGGCCCACCACTGAAGCTTTCTTT. Its protein product is CASSLLGPTTEAFF. This chain joins TRBV3-1 and TRBJ1-1, with D possibly being TRBD1 (5 bases). Germline values: CDR1 LGHDT, CDR2 YNNKEL (reference sequence). The V end was cut by 4 bases, the J end by 4 bases, with 13 bases between. The CDR3 consists of 14 residues.

CDR3 amino acids: CSGSGSGDTQYF. The CDR3 DNA follows: TGCAGCGGGAGCGGGAGCGGGGATACGCAGTATTTT. The chain uses TRBV29-1 and TRBJ2-3; 8 bases fit TRBD2. Trimming removed 7 bases from V and 6 bases from J; junction bases left unmatched: 6. This CDR3 comprises 12 residues. CDR1 is SQVTM and CDR2 is ANQGSEA in the germline V gene.

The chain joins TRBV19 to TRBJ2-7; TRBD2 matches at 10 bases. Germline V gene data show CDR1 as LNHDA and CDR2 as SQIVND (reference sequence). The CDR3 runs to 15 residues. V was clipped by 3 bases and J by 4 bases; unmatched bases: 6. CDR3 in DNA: TGTGCCAGTAGTATCCAGCGGGAGGGGGGGTACGAGCAGTACTTC. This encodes CASSIQREGGYEQYF.

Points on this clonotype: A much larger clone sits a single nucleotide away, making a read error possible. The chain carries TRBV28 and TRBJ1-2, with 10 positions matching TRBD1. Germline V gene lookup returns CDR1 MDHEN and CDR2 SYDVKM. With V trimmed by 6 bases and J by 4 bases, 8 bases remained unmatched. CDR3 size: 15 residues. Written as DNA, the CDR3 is TGTGCCAGCAGCCGGGACAGGGGAGATTTCTATGGCTACACCTTC. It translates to CASSRDRGDFYGYTF.

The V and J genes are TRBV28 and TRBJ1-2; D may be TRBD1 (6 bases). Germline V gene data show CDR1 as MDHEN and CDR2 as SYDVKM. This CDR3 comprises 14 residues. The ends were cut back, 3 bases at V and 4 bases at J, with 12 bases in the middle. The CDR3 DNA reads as TGTGCCAGCAGTTTCATACAGGGAAGCTATGGCTACACCTTC. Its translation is CASSFIQGSYGYTF.

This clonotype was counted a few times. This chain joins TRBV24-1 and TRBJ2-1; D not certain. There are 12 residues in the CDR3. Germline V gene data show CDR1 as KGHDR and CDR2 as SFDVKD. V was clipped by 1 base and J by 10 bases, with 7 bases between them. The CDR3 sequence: CATSDFRGEQFF. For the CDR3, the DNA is TGTGCCACCAGTGATTTCAGAGGCGAGCAGTTCTTC.

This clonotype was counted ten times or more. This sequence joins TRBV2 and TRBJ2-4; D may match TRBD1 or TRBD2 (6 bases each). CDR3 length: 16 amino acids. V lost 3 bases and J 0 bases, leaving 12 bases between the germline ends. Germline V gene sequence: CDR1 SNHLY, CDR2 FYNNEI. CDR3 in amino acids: CASSDGGLRAKNIQYF. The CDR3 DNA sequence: TGTGCCAGCAGTGACGGGGGCTTACGAGCCAAAAACATTCAGTACTTC.

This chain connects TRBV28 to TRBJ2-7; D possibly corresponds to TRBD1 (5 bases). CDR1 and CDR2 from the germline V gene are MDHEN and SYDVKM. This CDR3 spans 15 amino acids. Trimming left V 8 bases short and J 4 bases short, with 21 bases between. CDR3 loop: CASRPGQGSYYEQYF. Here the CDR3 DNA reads TGTGCCAGCCGTCCAGGGCAGGGCTCTTATTACGAGCAGTACTTC. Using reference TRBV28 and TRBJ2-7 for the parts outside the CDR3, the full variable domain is DVKVTQSSRYLVKRTGEKVFLECVQDMDHENMFWYRQDPGLGLRLIYFSYDVKMKEKGDIPEGYSVSREKKERFSLILESASTNQTSMYLCASRPGQGSYYEQYFGPGTRLTVT.

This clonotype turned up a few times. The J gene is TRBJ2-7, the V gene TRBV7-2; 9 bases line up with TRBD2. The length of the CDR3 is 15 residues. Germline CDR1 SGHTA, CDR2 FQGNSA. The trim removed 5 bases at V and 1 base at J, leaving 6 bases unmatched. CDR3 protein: CASSPHAGGSYEQYF. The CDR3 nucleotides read TGTGCCAGCAGCCCGCACGCGGGAGGGTCCTACGAGCAGTACTTC.

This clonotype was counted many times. The CDR3 region is CASRSPQVGTEAFF. The CDR3 region has the DNA TGTGCCAGTAGAAGCCCTCAGGTAGGGACTGAAGCTTTCTTT. V and J are TRBV19 and TRBJ1-1; D is ambiguous. The V gene's germline CDR1 is LNHDA and CDR2 SQIVND (reference sequence). This CDR3 spans 14 amino acids. The V end lost 6 bases, the J end lost 5 bases, and 16 bases lay between the germline ends.

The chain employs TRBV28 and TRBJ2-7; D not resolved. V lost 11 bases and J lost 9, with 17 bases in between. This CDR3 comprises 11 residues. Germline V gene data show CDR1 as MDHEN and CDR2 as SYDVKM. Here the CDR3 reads CAGSSTFGQYF. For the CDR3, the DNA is TGTGCCGGGTCCAGCACGTTCGGGCAGTACTTC.

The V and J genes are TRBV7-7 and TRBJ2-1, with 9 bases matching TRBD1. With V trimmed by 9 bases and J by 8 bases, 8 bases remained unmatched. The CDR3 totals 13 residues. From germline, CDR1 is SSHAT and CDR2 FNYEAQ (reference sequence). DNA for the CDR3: TGTGCCAGTTCGACAGGGGGACTGGATGAGCAGTTCTTC. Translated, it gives CASSTGGLDEQFF.

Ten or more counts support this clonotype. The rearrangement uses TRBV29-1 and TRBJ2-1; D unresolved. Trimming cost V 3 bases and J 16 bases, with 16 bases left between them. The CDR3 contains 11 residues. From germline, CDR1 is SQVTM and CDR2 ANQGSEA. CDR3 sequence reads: CSVEPADRPFF. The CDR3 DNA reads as TGCAGCGTTGAGCCGGCGGATCGCCCCTTCTTC.

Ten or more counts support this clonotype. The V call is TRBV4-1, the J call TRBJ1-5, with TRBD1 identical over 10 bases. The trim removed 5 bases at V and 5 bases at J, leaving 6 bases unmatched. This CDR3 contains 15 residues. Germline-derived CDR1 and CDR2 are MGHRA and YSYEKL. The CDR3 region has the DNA TGCGCCAGCAGCGCGACCGGGACAGGGGATCAGCCCCAGCATTTT. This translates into CASSATGTGDQPQHF.

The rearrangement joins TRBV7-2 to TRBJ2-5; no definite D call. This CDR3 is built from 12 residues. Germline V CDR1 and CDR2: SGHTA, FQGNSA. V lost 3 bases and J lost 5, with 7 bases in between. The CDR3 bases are TGTGCCAGCAGCTTGGGCCTGGAGACCCAGTACTTC. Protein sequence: CASSLGLETQYF.

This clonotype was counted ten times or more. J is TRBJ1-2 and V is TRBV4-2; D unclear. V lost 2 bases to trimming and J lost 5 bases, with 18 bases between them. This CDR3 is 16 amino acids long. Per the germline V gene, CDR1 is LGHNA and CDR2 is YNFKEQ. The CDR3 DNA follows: TGTGCCAGCAGCCAATCACGCGGACTGTTGTTTTATGGCTACACCTTC. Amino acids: CASSQSRGLLFYGYTF.

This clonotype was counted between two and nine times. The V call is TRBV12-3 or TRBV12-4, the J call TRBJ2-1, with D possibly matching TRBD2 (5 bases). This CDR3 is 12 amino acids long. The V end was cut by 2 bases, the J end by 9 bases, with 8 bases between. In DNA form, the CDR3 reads TGTGCCAGCAGTTTAAGGGCGGGTGAGCAGTTCTTC. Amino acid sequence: CASSLRAGEQFF.

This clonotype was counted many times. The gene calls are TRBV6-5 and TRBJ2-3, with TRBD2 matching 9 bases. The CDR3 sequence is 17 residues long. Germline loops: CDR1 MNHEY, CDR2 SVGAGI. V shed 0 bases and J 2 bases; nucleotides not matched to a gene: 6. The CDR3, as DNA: TGTGCCAGCAGTTACTCGGCTAGCGGGGAATACACAGATACGCAGTATTTT. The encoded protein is CASSYSASGEYTDTQYF.

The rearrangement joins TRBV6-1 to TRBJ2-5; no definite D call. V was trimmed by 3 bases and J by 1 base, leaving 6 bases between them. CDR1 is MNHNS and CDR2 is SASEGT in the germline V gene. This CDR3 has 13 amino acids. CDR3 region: CASSDQGQETQYF. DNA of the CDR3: TGTGCCAGCAGTGATCAAGGCCAAGAGACCCAGTACTTC.